This T cell receptor (beta chain) was identified during a study of T cells in localized non-small cell lung cancer. Germline V gives CDR1 MDHEN, CDR2 SYDVKM. CDR3 length: 15 amino acids. V was clipped by 4 bases and J by 9 bases; unmatched bases: 6. Sequencing was performed with immunoSEQ multiplex PCR; in TCRdb, only in-frame clones are kept and a portion is missing. In the table there are roughly 40,000 clones, 65% to 90% of which are singletons. This sequence was found in a man aged 40 to 70 with stage II lung adenocarcinoma. The chain employs TRBV28 and TRBJ1-6, with 10 bases that match TRBD1. The sequenced sample was PBMCs, obtained before any cancer treatment. CDR3 nucleotides: TGTGCCAGCAGTTGGGGACAGGGGAGTGGTTCACCCCTCCACTTT. It codes for CASSWGQGSGSPLHF.